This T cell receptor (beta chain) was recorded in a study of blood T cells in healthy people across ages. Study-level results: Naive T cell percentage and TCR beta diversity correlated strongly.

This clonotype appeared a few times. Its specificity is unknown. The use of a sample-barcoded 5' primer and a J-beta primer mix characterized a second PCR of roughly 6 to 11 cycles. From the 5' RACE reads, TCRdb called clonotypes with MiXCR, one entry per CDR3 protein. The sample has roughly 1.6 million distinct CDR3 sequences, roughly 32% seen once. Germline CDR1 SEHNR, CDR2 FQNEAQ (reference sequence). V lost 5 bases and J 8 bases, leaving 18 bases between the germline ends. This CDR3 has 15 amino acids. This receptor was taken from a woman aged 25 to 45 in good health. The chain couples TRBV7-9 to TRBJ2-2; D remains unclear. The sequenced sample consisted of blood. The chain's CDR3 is CASSPNPSLEGELFF. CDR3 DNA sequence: TGTGCCAGCAGCCCGAATCCTTCTCTGGAAGGGGAGCTGTTTTTT.